The 20 T cell receptor beta chains below come from one sample, sequenced in a study of human T cells and chemical hapten exposure. As for time point: pre-sensitization, week 0. The treatment denotes: therapeutic diphenylcyclopropenone sensitization with weekly scalp DPC. MiXCR, applied by TCRdb to the RACE reads, yields one record per CDR3 protein. The repertoire consists of a few hundred thousand distinct CDR3 sequences, with 5% to 6.5% occurring once and the leading ten covering about 7.7%. Material: whole blood, obtained in connection with sensitization to the hapten diphenylcyclopropenone (DPC). The receptors shown here come from a woman aged 18-29 years with alopecia areata. Some clones in this sample may be carry-over from other donors' samples.

This clonotype was picked up a small number of times. This chain connects TRBV5-6 to TRBJ1-1; a possible D gene is TRBD1 (5 bases). With 4 bases removed from V and 5 bases from J, the gap between germline ends came to 9 bases. Per germline, CDR1 SGHDT and CDR2 YYEEEE. The CDR3 consists of 12 residues. In nucleotides, the CDR3 is TGTGCCAGCAGCGGGGCCGGGACTGAAGCTTTCTTT. Translating it yields CASSGAGTEAFF.

This clonotype was found many times. The rearrangement links TRBV12-3 or TRBV12-4 to TRBJ2-7; D unclear. Deletions cut 2 bases from V and 6 bases from J, with 8 bases between. The CDR3 loop spans 12 amino acids. CDR3 protein: CASSLLGAEQYF. The CDR3 coding sequence is TGTGCCAGCAGTTTACTGGGCGCCGAGCAGTACTTC.

The table lists this clonotype with a few counts. This chain's CDR3 is CASSQDAGARAETQYF. CDR3 bases: TGCGCCAGCAGCCAAGATGCGGGGGCCAGGGCGGAGACCCAGTACTTC. The chain uses TRBV4-3 and TRBJ2-5, with D perhaps matching TRBD2 (7 bases). Germline V gene lookup returns CDR1 LGHNA and CDR2 YSLEER. The CDR3 contains 16 residues. The V and J ends lost 0 bases and 5 bases respectively, with 16 bases between them.

This clonotype came up a few times. CDR3 residues: CASSEQGDEQYF. In DNA, the CDR3 is TGTGCCAGCAGTGAACAGGGAGACGAGCAGTACTTC. The chain has TRBV6-1 and TRBJ2-7; D possibly uses TRBD1 or TRBD2 (5 bases each). Germline V gene data show CDR1 as MNHNS and CDR2 as SASEGT. V lost 2 bases, J lost 5 bases, and 7 bases lay in between. CDR3 length equals 12 residues.

A few counts support this clonotype. The genes are TRBV19 and TRBJ1-1, with D uncertain. This CDR3 spans 15 amino acids. Per germline, CDR1 LNHDA and CDR2 SQIVND (reference sequence). Trimming shortened V by 1 base and J by 4 bases, and 13 bases separated the two germline ends. CDR3 in amino acids: CASSIAPDLGTEAFF. The CDR3 DNA is TGTGCCAGTAGTATAGCCCCCGACTTGGGCACTGAAGCTTTCTTT. Using reference TRBV19 and TRBJ1-1 for the parts outside the CDR3, the full variable domain is DGGITQSPKYLFRKEGQNVTLSCEQNLNHDAMYWYRQDPGQGLRLIYYSQIVNDFQKGDIAEGYSVSREKKESFPLTVTSAQKNPTAFYLCASSIAPDLGTEAFFGQGTRLTVV.

This clonotype was picked up a small number of times. This chain connects TRBV12-3 or TRBV12-4 to TRBJ1-4; D uncertain. The CDR3 sequence is 13 residues long. V shed 4 bases and J shed 3 bases, with 6 bases lying between them. Here the CDR3 reads CASSWWANEKLFF. The CDR3, as DNA: TGTGCCAGCAGTTGGTGGGCTAATGAAAAACTGTTTTTT.

The rearrangement uses TRBV7-2 and TRBJ1-5; D unclear. The CDR3 runs 13 residues. In germline, CDR1 is SGHTA, CDR2 FQGNSA. Between the trimmed V and J ends, which lost 5 bases and 4 bases, there was a span of 9 bases. This CDR3 reads CASSPRRNQPQHF. The CDR3 nucleotides are TGTGCCAGCAGCCCAAGGAGGAATCAGCCCCAGCATTTT.

This chain links TRBV5-4 with TRBJ2-3; D may correspond to TRBD1 or TRBD2 (5 bases each). The CDR3 consists of 14 residues. Germline CDR1 SGHNT, CDR2 YYREEE (reference sequence). V lost 4 bases, J lost 4 bases, and 13 bases lay in between. The CDR3 region is CASSPVRGADTQYF. The CDR3 nucleotides read TGTGCCAGCAGCCCGGTACGGGGCGCAGATACGCAGTATTTT.

This clonotype has only a few counts. The chain has TRBV29-1 and TRBJ1-2, with D maybe TRBD1 (6 bases). This CDR3 region has 14 residues. Trimming removed 6 bases from V and 4 bases from J, with 18 bases in between. Germline V gives CDR1 SQVTM, CDR2 ANQGSEA. The CDR3 loop reads CSVGAVLQPYGYTF. In nucleotides, the CDR3 is TGCAGCGTGGGGGCAGTTCTCCAACCCTATGGCTACACCTTC. Full variable domain (missing parts from reference TRBV29-1 and TRBJ1-2): SAVISQKPSRDICQRGTSLTIQCQVDSQVTMMFWYRQQPGQSLTLIATANQGSEATYESGFVIDKFPISRPNLTFSTLTVSNMSPEDSSIYLCSVGAVLQPYGYTFGSGTRLTVV.

This clonotype showed up many times. The chain is built from TRBV6-1 and TRBJ1-6; tentative D call: TRBD1 (5 bases). This CDR3 comprises 16 residues. The germline V and J ends were trimmed by 3 bases and 7 bases, with 16 bases remaining between them. Germline loops: CDR1 MNHNS, CDR2 SASEGT. The CDR3 DNA is TGTGCCAGCAGTGACCTTGGGCAGGGAGAAAATTCACCCCTCCACTTT. Its translation: CASSDLGQGENSPLHF.

This chain uses TRBV20-1 with TRBJ1-6, with D possibly matching TRBD1 (5 bases). Per the germline V gene, CDR1 is DFQATT and CDR2 is SNEGSKA (reference sequence). This CDR3 has 15 amino acids. Trimming stripped 2 bases from V and 9 bases from J, with 17 bases between. CDR3 residues: CSARKTDPGASPLHF. The CDR3 coding sequence is TGCAGTGCTAGAAAGACGGATCCCGGGGCTTCACCCCTCCACTTT.

There are a few counts of this clonotype. The genes are TRBV12-3 or TRBV12-4 and TRBJ1-4, with a tentative D call TRBD1 (5 bases). The CDR3 has 14 residues. V was shortened by 0 bases and J by 8 bases, with 10 bases between the two germline ends. For the CDR3, the DNA is TGTGCCAGCAGTTTAGCCCAGGGACCCGAAAAACTGTTTTTT. Amino acids: CASSLAQGPEKLFF.

This clonotype came up many times. This chain links TRBV20-1 with TRBJ2-7, with unresolved D. This CDR3 has 13 amino acids. Germline CDR1 is DFQATT and CDR2 is SNEGSKA (reference sequence). V dropped 3 bases and J dropped 0 bases, with 9 bases sitting between them. DNA for the CDR3: TGCAGTGCTAGTAGACCTAACTCCTACGAGCAGTACTTC. Its translation is CSASRPNSYEQYF.

The chain uses TRBV10-3 and TRBJ2-1, with D tentatively TRBD2 (5 bases). Germline V gene data show CDR1 as ENHRY and CDR2 as SYGVKD. V was cut by 4 bases and J by 1 base, with 23 bases left in between. This CDR3 region has 19 residues. The chain's CDR3 is CAISGPSRRVLVSYNEQFF. The CDR3 DNA follows: TGTGCCATCAGTGGGCCCTCCCGGCGGGTTTTAGTGTCCTACAATGAGCAGTTCTTC.

The table lists this clonotype with a few counts. The chain combines TRBV7-8 with TRBJ1-6; D uncertain. Trimming cost V 3 bases and J 8 bases, with 17 bases left between them. The CDR3 length is 16 residues. Germline assignment: CDR1 SGHVS and CDR2 FQNEAQ. In DNA form, the CDR3 reads TGTGCCAGCAGCTTGCGGGATCTAGGAACGGATTCACCCCTCCACTTT. Translation: CASSLRDLGTDSPLHF.

This clonotype was detected a few times. V and J are TRBV6-6 and TRBJ2-3; 9 positions agree with TRBD2. The germline gives CDR1 MNHNY, CDR2 SVGAGI (reference sequence). V trimming: 6 bases; J trimming: 6 bases; junction bases outside the gene matches: 10. The CDR3 has 15 residues. CDR3 in amino acids: CASRGLASDDDTQYF. Written as DNA, the CDR3 is TGTGCCAGCAGGGGACTAGCTTCGGATGATGATACGCAGTATTTT.

In its sample, this clonotype was seen a few times. The chain carries TRBV3-1 and TRBJ1-1; D ambiguous. CDR3 length: 14 amino acids. V lost 4 bases and J 3 bases, leaving 12 bases between the germline ends. Germline CDR1 reads LGHDT; CDR2 reads YNNKEL (reference sequence). CDR3 loop: CASSPNIGDTEAFF. The CDR3 nucleotides read TGTGCCAGCAGCCCTAACATCGGGGACACTGAAGCTTTCTTT.

This clonotype has just a few counts. The V call is TRBV20-1, the J call TRBJ1-2; D is undetermined. The germline V gene encodes CDR1 DFQATT and CDR2 SNEGSKA (reference sequence). This CDR3 region has 11 residues. The germline V and J ends were trimmed by 8 bases and 3 bases, with 10 bases remaining between them. CDR3 sequence: CSPSQDYGYTF. DNA for the CDR3: TGCAGTCCCTCCCAGGACTATGGCTACACCTTC.

This clonotype appeared a few times. The chain couples TRBV7-2 to TRBJ2-1, with D uncertain. The CDR3 spans 12 residues. V was cut by 3 bases and J by 5 bases, with 5 bases left in between. Germline CDR1 reads SGHTA; CDR2 reads FQGNSA. CDR3 in amino acids: CASSLVNNEQFF. Written as DNA, the CDR3 is TGTGCCAGCAGCTTGGTAAACAATGAGCAGTTCTTC.

This clonotype was counted a few times. The chain is built from TRBV3-1 and TRBJ2-3, with D hard to call. The germline CDR1 and CDR2 sequences are LGHDT and YNNKEL (reference sequence). The CDR3 has 14 amino acids. Trimming shortened V by 0 bases and J by 2 bases, and 6 bases separated the two germline ends. Written as DNA, the CDR3 is TGTGCCAGCAGCCAAGAGGGCCACACAGATACGCAGTATTTT. This translates into CASSQEGHTDTQYF.